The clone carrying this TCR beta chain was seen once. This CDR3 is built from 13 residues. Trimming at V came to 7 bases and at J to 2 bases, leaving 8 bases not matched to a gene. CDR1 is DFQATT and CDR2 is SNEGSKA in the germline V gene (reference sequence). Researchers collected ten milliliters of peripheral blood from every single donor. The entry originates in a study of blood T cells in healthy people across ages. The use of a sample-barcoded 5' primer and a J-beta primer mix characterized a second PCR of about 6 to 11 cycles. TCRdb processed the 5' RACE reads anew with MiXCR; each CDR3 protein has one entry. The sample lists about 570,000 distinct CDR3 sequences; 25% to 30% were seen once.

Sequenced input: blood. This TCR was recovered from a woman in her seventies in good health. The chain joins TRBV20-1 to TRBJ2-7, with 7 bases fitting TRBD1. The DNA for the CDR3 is TGCAGTGGAGGGACAGAGCCTACCTACGAGCAGTACTTC. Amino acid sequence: CSGGTEPTYEQYF.